This T cell receptor (beta chain) was recorded in a study of CD8 T cells in ankylosing spondylitis (dated by TCRdb to 2015 to 2018). Some background on the complete study: To find TCR variants linked to disease, the study profiled T cell receptor beta repertoires in ankylosing spondylitis patients and healthy donors. Samples of peripheral blood were taken, and for ankylosing spondylitis patients, synovial fluid was collected as well. In total, the full study cohort was made up of 100 to 140 healthy donors and 25 ankylosing spondylitis patients.

Sequenced on an Illumina HiSeq 2500. Quantitative 5'-RACE with molecular barcodes was the method used to prepare the TCR beta libraries. The study's own analysis went as follows. A new computational method, built on a probabilistic model of VDJ rearrangement, was used to identify disease-linked TCR variants. TCRdb handled the public reads itself, with Q25 trimming in fastp and clone calling in MiXCR, and kept productive beta chains. Identical CDR3 proteins give one entry, which carries the most common genes and DNA. The V and J calls shown here were made by TCRdb, not taken from the authors' results. Present in this sample are more than 150,000 distinct CDR3 sequences, 10% to 15% of which were seen just once. The top ten constitute roughly 11% of the sample. The CDR3 runs 16 residues from the cysteine to the phenylalanine. This entry keeps only the CDR3 DNA: 48 bases, framed from base 1. From a lookup of the germline V gene, CDR1 and CDR2 are KGHDR and SFDVKD. The trim is 10 bases for V and 4 bases for J, with a gap of 21 bases between the germline ends.

Broader findings and caveats from the paper: Blood from ankylosing spondylitis patients appeared to be characterized by a TCR beta motif composed of 7 to 9 highly homologous amino acid variants. A CD8+ phenotype was shown by the disease-linked clones, which were found at relatively low frequencies in peripheral blood. Some TCR beta motif variants had previously been reported in synovial fluid and blood of reactive arthritis patients, which suggested common disease-initiation mechanisms. Significant enrichment of the disease-linked clones was reported in matched synovial fluid samples from ankylosing spondylitis patients.

This clonotype came up many times. The clone's antigen remains unknown. No much larger clone exists at a distance of one base, and base qualities are not known. The sequence links TRBV24-1 to TRBJ1-4; the D gene is possibly TRBD1, with 6 bases matching. The clonotype was recovered from a female donor with ankylosing spondylitis or in good health (not recorded which). Input material: blood, either unsorted or a sorted T cell fraction (not recorded which). Here the CDR3 is given as CATKGGRGPINEKLFF. The base sequence is TGTGCCACTAAGGGGGGGCGTGGACCGATTAATGAAAAACTGTTTTTT.